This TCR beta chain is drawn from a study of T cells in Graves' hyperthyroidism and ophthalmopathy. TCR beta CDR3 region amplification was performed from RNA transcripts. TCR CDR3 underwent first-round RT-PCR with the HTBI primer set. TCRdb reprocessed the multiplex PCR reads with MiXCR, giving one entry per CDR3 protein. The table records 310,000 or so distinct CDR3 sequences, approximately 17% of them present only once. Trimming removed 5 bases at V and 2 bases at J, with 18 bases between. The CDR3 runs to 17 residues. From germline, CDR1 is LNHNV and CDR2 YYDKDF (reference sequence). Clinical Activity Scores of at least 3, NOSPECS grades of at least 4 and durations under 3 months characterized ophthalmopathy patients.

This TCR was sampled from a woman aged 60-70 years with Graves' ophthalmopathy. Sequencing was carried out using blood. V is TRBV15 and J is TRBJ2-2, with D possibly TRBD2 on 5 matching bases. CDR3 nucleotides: TGTGCCACCAGCGTTGCAGGAGGTCCCTCAAACACCGGGGAGCTGTTTTTT. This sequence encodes CATSVAGGPSNTGELFF.